This TCR beta chain was recorded in a study of blood T cell repertoires in COVID-19. Turning to the study itself: Specimens from acute and convalescent COVID-19 originated in the United States, Italy and Spain.

In the original processing: Reference gene primer amplification yielded estimated nucleated cell counts. Clones were sequenced by immunoSEQ multiplex PCR, and TCRdb holds only the in-frame ones, with some missing. That table supplies the V and J calls and clone size; D and trimming were determined from the DNA. The sample lists around 69,000 clones; roughly four fifths were seen once. This clone has a single count. Material for sequencing was peripheral blood. This receptor was taken from a woman aged 70-85 years with acute or convalescent COVID-19.

In DNA form, the CDR3 reads TGTGCCAGCAGTCCCGTCAGTCTCCTCTCTGGAAACACCATATATTTT. Amino acid sequence: CASSPVSLLSGNTIYF. The J gene is TRBJ1-3, the V gene TRBV6-2 or TRBV6-3, with D unclear. The length of the CDR3 is 16 residues. The germline CDR1 and CDR2 sequences are MNHEY and SVGEGT. Trimming stripped 5 bases from V and 0 bases from J, with 14 bases between.